These T cell receptor beta chains were read from a single sample in a study of human T cells and chemical hapten exposure. TCRdb independently ran MiXCR on the RACE reads; one entry per CDR3 protein. The repertoire holds around 300,000 distinct CDR3 sequences, with about 5% as singletons. Material: whole blood, obtained in connection with sensitization to the hapten diphenylcyclopropenone (DPC). The receptor set was obtained from a woman between 18 and 29 years old with alopecia areata. Some clones in this sample may be carry-over from other donors' samples. The CDR3 runs from the conserved cysteine through the conserved F or W. A row's size may be missing; if present it is once, few, many or a size class.

v_call	clone_size	j_call	cdr3_aa
TRBV12-3/TRBV12-4	NA	TRBJ1-1	CASSTWATMNTEAFF
TRBV5-1	few	TRBJ2-3	CASSISRGLADTQYF
TRBV12-5	few	TRBJ1-2	CASGLVGGVYGYTF
TRBV11-2	NA	TRBJ2-3	CATGDYANSQYF
TRBV6-5	many	TRBJ1-1	CASSRWTSLNTEAFF
TRBV28	many	TRBJ2-3	CASSLRRPSGGTDTQYF
TRBV21-1	NA	TRBJ1-4	CARRQAQTTNEKLFF
TRBV5-5	NA	TRBJ2-5	CASSLNLGTLESQYF
TRBV20-1	many	TRBJ2-1	CSALSGEATYNEQFF
TRBV27	few	TRBJ2-1	CASSLSGGGAGEQFF
TRBV6-5	many	TRBJ1-4	CASSRSGEKLFF
TRBV4-1	few	TRBJ1-3	CASSQAGTGFSGNTIYF
TRBV28	NA	TRBJ1-4	CASNTIRGINEKLFF
TRBV5-1	many	TRBJ1-6	CASSRSESYNSPLHF
TRBV29-1	few	TRBJ2-2	CSVSTGTGELFF
TRBV10-3	NA	TRBJ2-1	CAISAASSYNEQFF
TRBV7-9	few	TRBJ1-6	CASSRWDGSNSPLHF
TRBV3-1	few	TRBJ2-3	CASSATEADTQYF
TRBV20-1	few	TRBJ1-1	CSAGRPYRATEAFF
TRBV12-3/TRBV12-4	many	TRBJ2-7	CASSLAWDVSF
TRBV29-1	many	TRBJ1-3	CSVRTGVTSGNTIYF
TRBV6-5	many	TRBJ1-1	CASSYYPGAETEAFF
TRBV9	NA	TRBJ2-7	CASSVSGGPGSYEQYF
TRBV5-6	NA	TRBJ2-3	CASSLGDRFLVDTQYF
TRBV12-3/TRBV12-4	few	TRBJ2-1	CASSPVAGSSYNEQFF
TRBV5-1	NA	TRBJ2-1	CASSWGGNWYNEQFF
TRBV7-9	NA	TRBJ2-3	CASSTGTGNERDTQYF
TRBV6-1	many	TRBJ2-7	CASSEDPMAGWPEQYF
TRBV5-1	NA	TRBJ2-1	CASSLVLSSSYNEQFF
TRBV6-6	NA	TRBJ2-1	CASSSLWYNEQFF
TRBV25-1	NA	TRBJ1-2	CASTERGNGYTF
TRBV29-1	NA	TRBJ2-2	CSVVQSTSGELFF
TRBV5-4	many	TRBJ2-3	CASSSKSSLRLAGDADTQYF
TRBV6-5	few	TRBJ1-6	CASSSLRWTGMPRNSPLHF
TRBV2	few	TRBJ2-1	CASSATGRWDEQFF
TRBV10-3	few	TRBJ1-5	CAISESWVDQPQHF
TRBV10-2	many	TRBJ2-1	CASSVGLQYNEQFF
TRBV20-1	few	TRBJ1-5	CSARVLTSNQPQHF
TRBV6-6	NA	TRBJ2-6	CASSQNRAGANVLTF
TRBV6-6	NA	TRBJ1-3	CASSPSEWTSIYF
TRBV7-9	NA	TRBJ1-2	CASSPWDRGIGYTF
TRBV20-1	NA	TRBJ1-4	CSARGTGFRVNEKLFF
TRBV7-2	many	TRBJ2-2	CASSPGTVTSTGELFF
TRBV6-2/TRBV6-3	few	TRBJ2-7	CASNFGPSAYEQYF
TRBV7-8	many	TRBJ2-3	CASSLRGVGTDTQYF
TRBV9	NA	TRBJ2-7	CASSVGTSLAEQYF
TRBV5-6	few	TRBJ2-7	CASSQDRTPYEQYF
TRBV13	many	TRBJ2-3	CASSLSDRLSTDTQYF